These T cell receptor beta chains were read from a single sample in a study of shared clonotypes between healthy human individuals. Only in-frame clones appear in the TCRdb table, and some are missing; sequencing was by immunoSEQ multiplex PCR. The table lists about 680,000 clones, approximately 74% of them singletons, with approximately 1.8% in the top ten. Sequenced input: memory CD4+ T cells sorted from blood. The receptors derive from a woman in her 30s in good health. Each CDR3 is given with its conserved first and last residue. Each record gives: V gene, J gene, D gene, clone size, CDR3 protein, CDR3 DNA. D genes are given only for firm matches. Clone size appears in some rows only: once, few, many, or a class for an expanded clone.

TRBV6-1	TRBJ2-2	-	many	CASSAFGANTGELFF	TGTGCCAGCAGCGCTTTCGGAGCGAACACCGGGGAGCTGTTTTTT
TRBV6-6	TRBJ2-3	TRBD1	-	CASQDRGDTDTQYF	TGTGCCAGCCAGGACAGGGGGGACACAGATACGCAGTATTTT
TRBV28	TRBJ1-1	-	-	CASRAAGTEAFF	TGTGCCAGCAGAGCAGCGGGGACTGAAGCTTTCTTT
TRBV7-9	TRBJ1-1	-	-	CASSFPGETEAFF	TGTGCCAGCAGCTTCCCAGGGGAGACTGAAGCTTTCTTT
TRBV5-1	TRBJ1-1	-	-	CASSFGGAEAFF	TGCGCCAGCAGCTTTGGTGGAGCTGAAGCTTTCTTT
TRBV6-1	TRBJ2-2	-	-	CASTLKRGELFF	TGTGCCAGCACTCTTAAAAGGGGGGAGCTGTTTTTT
TRBV28	TRBJ2-4	-	-	CASSSGLWGKNIQYF	TGTGCCAGCAGTTCCGGACTATGGGGCAAAAACATTCAGTACTTC
TRBV5-1	TRBJ1-1	TRBD1	-	CASSPRDRGQTEAFF	TGCGCCAGCAGCCCCCGGGACAGGGGGCAGACTGAAGCTTTCTTT
TRBV7-9	TRBJ1-1	-	-	CASIKTVNTEAFF	TGTGCCAGCATAAAGACAGTGAACACTGAAGCTTTCTTT
TRBV7-2	TRBJ2-2	-	once	CASSLAAADTGELFF	TGTGCCAGCAGCTTAGCAGCGGCGGACACCGGGGAGCTGTTTTTT
TRBV5-1	TRBJ2-7	-	-	CASSPPGRTSYEQYF	TGCGCCAGCAGCCCTCCGGGACGGACGTCCTACGAGCAGTACTTC
TRBV6-1	TRBJ1-5	-	-	CASIPPGPFNQPQHF	TGTGCCAGCATCCCCCCGGGACCTTTCAATCAGCCCCAGCATTTT
TRBV28	TRBJ1-1	-	-	CASSLSGRVGANTEAFF	TGTGCCAGCAGTTTATCAGGCAGGGTGGGGGCTAACACTGAAGCTTTCTTT
TRBV6-6	TRBJ2-7	TRBD2	-	CASNEGGETYEQYF	TGTGCCAGCAATGAGGGAGGGGAAACCTACGAGCAGTACTTC
TRBV7-6	TRBJ1-1	TRBD1	few	CASSATGAHPEAFF	TGTGCCAGCAGCGCCACAGGGGCGCACCCTGAAGCTTTCTTT
TRBV7-9	TRBJ1-4	-	-	CASAGKDMKRFF	TGTGCCAGCGCAGGGAAAGATATGAAAAGGTTTTTT
TRBV28	TRBJ2-7	-	-	CASSLSGGPYEQYF	TGTGCCAGCAGTTTATCAGGCGGACCCTACGAGCAGTACTTC
TRBV28	TRBJ1-5	-	-	CASSNRAYQPQHF	TGTGCCAGCAGCAACAGGGCCTATCAGCCCCAGCATTTT
TRBV4-1	TRBJ2-1	TRBD2	-	CASSQSSGGHNEQFF	TGCGCCAGCAGCCAATCTAGCGGGGGTCACAATGAGCAGTTCTTC
TRBV6-1	TRBJ2-7	-	few	CASRMGFGSDEQYF	TGTGCCAGCAGGATGGGGTTCGGGTCCGACGAGCAGTACTTC
TRBV6-5	TRBJ2-7	TRBD2	-	CASRYQSGIGAYEQYF	TGTGCCAGCAGATACCAAAGCGGGATAGGGGCCTACGAGCAGTACTTC
TRBV19	TRBJ2-7	-	-	CASSIRVSSYEQYF	TGTGCCAGTAGTATCAGGGTTTCGTCCTACGAGCAGTACTTC
TRBV6-5	TRBJ1-3	TRBD1	-	CATQRQGPGNTIYF	TGTGCCACCCAGAGACAGGGCCCTGGAAACACCATATATTTT
TRBV19	TRBJ2-1	TRBD2	many	CASSILAGALNEQFF	TGTGCCAGTAGTATCTTAGCGGGAGCACTCAATGAGCAGTTCTTC
TRBV9	TRBJ2-7	-	-	CASSVAMHSYEQYF	TGTGCCAGCAGCGTAGCCATGCACTCCTACGAGCAGTACTTC
TRBV11-1	TRBJ2-2	TRBD1	-	CASSYVPGQGAGELFF	TGTGCCAGCAGCTATGTCCCGGGACAGGGGGCCGGGGAGCTGTTTTTT
TRBV27	TRBJ2-1	TRBD1	-	CASRPGQGAFGQFF	TGTGCCAGCAGACCGGGACAGGGGGCGTTTGGGCAGTTCTTC
TRBV6-1	TRBJ2-7	-	few	CASSHREEPYEQYF	TGTGCCAGCAGTCACAGGGAGGAGCCGTACGAGCAGTACTTC
TRBV13	TRBJ2-5	-	-	CASSLGQGEQETQYF	TGTGCCAGCAGCTTGGGTCAGGGTGAACAAGAGACCCAGTACTTC